These 10 T cell receptor beta chains share one sample of origin, sequenced in a study of blood T cells in healthy people across ages. Combining a sample-barcoded 5' primer with a J-beta primer mix, a second PCR ran for 7 to 11 cycles. Via MiXCR, TCRdb re-called the 5' RACE reads, giving one row per CDR3 protein. The sample has some 1.5 million distinct CDR3 sequences, approximately 42% seen once. What was sequenced was blood. These receptors were taken from a woman between 18 and 29 years old in good health.

The chain couples TRBV9 to TRBJ1-1; a weak D match, TRBD1 (5 bases). V was clipped by 4 bases and J by 5 bases, with 18 bases between them. CDR3 length equals 15 residues. In germline, CDR1 is SGDLS, CDR2 YYNGEE. CDR3 DNA: TGTGCCAGCAGCCCCTCAGGCGGGGCAGGGACTGAAGCTTTCTTT. It encodes CASSPSGGAGTEAFF.

The genes are TRBV7-8 and TRBJ2-3; 8 positions match TRBD2. J was trimmed by 0 bases and V by 3 bases; bases with no gene match: 5. This CDR3 is 16 amino acids long. Germline values: CDR1 SGHVS, CDR2 FQNEAQ. CDR3 nucleotide sequence: TGTGCCAGCAGCTTCCGTAGCGGGGATAGCACAGATACGCAGTATTTT. It yields the protein CASSFRSGDSTDTQYF.

This chain links TRBV5-1 with TRBJ2-1; D possibly corresponds to TRBD1 (5 bases). Trimming shortened V by 7 bases and J by 13 bases, and 21 bases separated the two germline ends. The CDR3 spans 13 residues. Germline V CDR1 and CDR2: SGHRS, YFSETQ. The CDR3 is CASRTPFQETQFF. The CDR3 DNA reads as TGCGCCAGCCGGACACCCTTCCAAGAGACCCAGTTCTTC.

Here the CDR3 DNA reads TGTGCCAGCAGTCCATACGGGGGAAGGGGCTACACCTTC. Residues: CASSPYGGRGYTF. The V and J genes are TRBV27 and TRBJ1-2; the D gene is possibly TRBD1 (5 bases). The germline V and J ends were trimmed by 5 bases and 8 bases, with 15 bases remaining between them. This CDR3 is built from 13 residues. Germline CDR1 reads MNHEY; CDR2 reads SMNVEV (reference sequence).

This chain connects TRBV25-1 to TRBJ1-4, with D possibly being TRBD1 (5 bases). Germline CDR1 is MGHDK and CDR2 is SYGVNS. This CDR3 region has 15 residues. Trimming took off 1 base at V and 5 bases at J, with 11 bases between the two ends. Written as DNA, the CDR3 is TGTGCCAGCAGTGAATTTAGCGGGGGAAATGAAAAACTGTTTTTT. Its translation is CASSEFSGGNEKLFF.

In regard to this clonotype: The missing conserved phenylalanine or tryptophan at the end of this CDR3 makes a read error likely. The chain has TRBV12-3 or TRBV12-4 and TRBJ2-1; 7 positions match TRBD1. The V gene end was trimmed by 6 bases and the J gene end by 4 bases; junction bases not matched to a gene: 6. This CDR3 spans 14 amino acids. The CDR3, as DNA: TGTGCCAGCAGGCGACAGGGTGGGTACAATGAGCAGTTCTTA. Protein product: CASRRQGGYNEQFL.

This clonotype was seen a handful of times. This rearrangement joins TRBV21-1 to TRBJ1-1; TRBD1, the table's D call, was not compared with the DNA. TRBV21-1 is classified as a pseudogene. The CDR3 has 15 amino acids. The CDR3 region has the DNA TGTGCCAGCAGCAAAGAGGGACAGTTGAACACTGAAGCTTTCTTT. Translating it yields CASSKEGQLNTEAFF.

V and J are TRBV5-1 and TRBJ2-2; D not certain. Trimming pared 1 base from V and 6 bases from J, leaving 10 bases between. CDR1 is SGHRS, CDR2 YFSETQ, per germline. This CDR3 has 14 amino acids. The DNA for the CDR3 is TGCGCCAGCAGCTTGAATGCCTTGTCCGGGGAGCTGTTTTTT. Translated: CASSLNALSGELFF. Filled out from reference TRBV5-1 and TRBJ2-2, the complete variable domain reads KAGVTQTPRYLIKTRGQQVTLSCSPISGHRSVSWYQQTPGQGLQFLFEYFSETQRNKGNFPGRFSGRQFSNSRSEMNVSTLELGDSALYLCASSLNALSGELFFGEGSRLTVL.

This clonotype was detected only a few times. CDR3 nucleotide sequence: TGTGCCAGCAGTTACTCAGGCGGGGACGGCACAGATACGCAGTATTTT. Amino acids: CASSYSGGDGTDTQYF. The chain links TRBV6-5 to TRBJ2-3; D is possibly TRBD2 (6 bases). V dropped 0 bases and J dropped 1 base, with 11 bases sitting between them. The CDR3 consists of 16 residues. Germline V gene data show CDR1 as MNHEY and CDR2 as SVGAGI.

This clonotype was seen a few times. The rearrangement links TRBV29-1 to TRBJ1-2, with no clear D. This CDR3 has 12 residues. Germline V gives CDR1 SQVTM, CDR2 ANQGSEA. Deletions cut 2 bases from V and 4 bases from J, with 8 bases between. The CDR3 loop is CSVERPGYGYTF. Written as DNA, the CDR3 is TGCAGCGTTGAACGGCCAGGCTATGGCTACACCTTC.